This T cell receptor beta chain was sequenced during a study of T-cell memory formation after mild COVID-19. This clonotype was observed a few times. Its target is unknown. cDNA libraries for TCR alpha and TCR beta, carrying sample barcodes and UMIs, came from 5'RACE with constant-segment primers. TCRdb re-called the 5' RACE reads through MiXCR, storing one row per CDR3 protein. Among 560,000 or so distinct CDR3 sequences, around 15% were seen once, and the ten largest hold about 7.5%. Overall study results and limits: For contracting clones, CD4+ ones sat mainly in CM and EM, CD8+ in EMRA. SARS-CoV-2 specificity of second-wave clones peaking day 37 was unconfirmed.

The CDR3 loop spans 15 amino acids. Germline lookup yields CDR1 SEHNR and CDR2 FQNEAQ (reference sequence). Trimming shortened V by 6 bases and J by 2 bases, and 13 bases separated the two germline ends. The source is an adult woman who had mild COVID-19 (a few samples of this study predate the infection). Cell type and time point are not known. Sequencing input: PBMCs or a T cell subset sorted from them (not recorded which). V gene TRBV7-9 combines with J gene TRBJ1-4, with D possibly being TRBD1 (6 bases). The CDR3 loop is CASSSDSLTNEKLFF. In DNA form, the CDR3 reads TGTGCCAGCAGTTCGGACAGTTTGACTAATGAAAAACTGTTTTTT.